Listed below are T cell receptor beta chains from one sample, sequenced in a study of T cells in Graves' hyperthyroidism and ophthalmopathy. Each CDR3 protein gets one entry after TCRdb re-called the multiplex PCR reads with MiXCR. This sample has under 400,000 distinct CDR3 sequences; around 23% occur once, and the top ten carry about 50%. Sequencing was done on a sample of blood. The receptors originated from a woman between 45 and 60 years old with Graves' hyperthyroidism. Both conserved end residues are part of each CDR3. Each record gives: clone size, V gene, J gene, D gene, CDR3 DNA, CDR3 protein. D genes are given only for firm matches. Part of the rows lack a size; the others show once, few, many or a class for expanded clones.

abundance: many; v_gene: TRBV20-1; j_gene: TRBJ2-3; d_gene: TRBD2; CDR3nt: TGCAGTGCTGTAGCACTAGCGGGGACAGATACGCAGTATTTT; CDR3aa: CSAVALAGTDTQYF
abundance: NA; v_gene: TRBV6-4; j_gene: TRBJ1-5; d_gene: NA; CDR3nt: TGTGCCAGCAGTGACCGAATAAAAAGAAGGAGGCATAGCAATCAGCCCCAGCATTTT; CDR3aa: CASSDRIKRRRHSNQPQHF
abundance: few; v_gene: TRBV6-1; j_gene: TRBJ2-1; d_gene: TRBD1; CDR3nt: TGTGCCAGCAGTTCGGACAGGGGGTTTCTCAATGAGCAGTTCTTC; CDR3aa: CASSSDRGFLNEQFF
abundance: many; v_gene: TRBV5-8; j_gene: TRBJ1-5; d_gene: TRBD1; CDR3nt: TGTGCCAGCAGCCAGGGACAGATCGCAACTCAGCCCCAGCATTTT; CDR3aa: CASSQGQIATQPQHF
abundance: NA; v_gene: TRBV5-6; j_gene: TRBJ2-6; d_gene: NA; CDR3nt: TGTGCCAGCAGCACTTGGGGGACCGGGGCCAACGTCCTGACTTTC; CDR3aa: CASSTWGTGANVLTF
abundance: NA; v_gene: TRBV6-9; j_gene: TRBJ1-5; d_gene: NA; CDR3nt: TGTGCCAGCAGGTACAGGGTAAATCAGCCCCAGCATTTT; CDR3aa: CASRYRVNQPQHF
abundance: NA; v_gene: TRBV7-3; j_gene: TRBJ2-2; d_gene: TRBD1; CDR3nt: TGTGCCAGCAGCGTAAGGACAGGGTTCGACACCGGGGAGCTGTTTTTT; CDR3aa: CASSVRTGFDTGELFF
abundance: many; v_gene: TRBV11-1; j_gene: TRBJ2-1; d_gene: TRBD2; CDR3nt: TGTGCCAGCAGCCCACGGACTAGCGGGAGGAATGAGCAGTTCTTC; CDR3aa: CASSPRTSGRNEQFF
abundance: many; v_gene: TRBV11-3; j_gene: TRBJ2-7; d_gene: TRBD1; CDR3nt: TGTGCCAGCAGCATAGGACAGGGGGAGCAGTACTTC; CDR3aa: CASSIGQGEQYF
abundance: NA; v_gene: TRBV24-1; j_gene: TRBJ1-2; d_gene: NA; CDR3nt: TGTGCCACCAGTGATTCTACCAGGGGAGGCATTTATGGCTACACCTTC; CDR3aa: CATSDSTRGGIYGYTF
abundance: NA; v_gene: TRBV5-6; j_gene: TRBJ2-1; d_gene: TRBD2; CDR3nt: TGTGCCAGCAGCCCGCGGGGGTATGAGCAGTTCTTC; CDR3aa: CASSPRGYEQFF
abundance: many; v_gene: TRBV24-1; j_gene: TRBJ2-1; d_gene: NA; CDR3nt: TGTGCCACCAGTCCCCACGGGAGTCCCCCCTACAATGAGCAGTTCTTC; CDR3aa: CATSPHGSPPYNEQFF
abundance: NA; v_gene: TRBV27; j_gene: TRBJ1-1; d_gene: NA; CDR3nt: TGTGCCAGCAGAAAAGCAGGAGAAGCTTTCTTT; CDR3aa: CASRKAGEAFF
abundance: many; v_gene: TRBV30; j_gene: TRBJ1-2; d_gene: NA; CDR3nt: TGTGCCTGGGATCCTGGGACTCACCAAGGCTATGGCTACACCTTC; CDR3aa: CAWDPGTHQGYGYTF
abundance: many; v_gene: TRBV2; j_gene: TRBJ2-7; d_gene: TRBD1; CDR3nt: TGTGCCAGCAGTGAAAAGAGACAGGGATACGAGCAGTACTTC; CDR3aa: CASSEKRQGYEQYF
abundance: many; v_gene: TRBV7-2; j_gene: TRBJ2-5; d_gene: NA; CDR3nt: TGTGCCAGCAGCTTTCAGGGGGGCGGGGGAGAGACCCAGTACTTC; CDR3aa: CASSFQGGGGETQYF
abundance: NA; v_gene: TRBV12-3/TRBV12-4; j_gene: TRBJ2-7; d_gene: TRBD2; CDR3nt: TGTGCCAGCAGGGGGGCTTGGACTAGCGGAACAGAGGGGTCCTACGAGCAGTACTTC; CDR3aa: CASRGAWTSGTEGSYEQYF
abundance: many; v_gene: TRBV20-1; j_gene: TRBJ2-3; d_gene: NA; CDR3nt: TGCAGTGCTTCTTCTGGGCGGGGCGGGGATCATTATACGCAGTATTTT; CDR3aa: CSASSGRGGDHYTQYF
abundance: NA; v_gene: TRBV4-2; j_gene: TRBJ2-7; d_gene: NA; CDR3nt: TGTGCCAGCATGCCCACGGGGGCCAACGAGCAGTACTTC; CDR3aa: CASMPTGANEQYF
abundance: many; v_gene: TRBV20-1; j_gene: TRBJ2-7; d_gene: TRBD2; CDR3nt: TGCAGTGCTAGAGATCAGAACGGGAGGACCTCCTACGAGCAGTACTTC; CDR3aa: CSARDQNGRTSYEQYF
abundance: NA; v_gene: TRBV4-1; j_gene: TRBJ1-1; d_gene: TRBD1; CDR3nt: TGCGCCAGCAGCCAAGTCACAGGGGGCCCTGAAGCTTTCTTT; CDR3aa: CASSQVTGGPEAFF
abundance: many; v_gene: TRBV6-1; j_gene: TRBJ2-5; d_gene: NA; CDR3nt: TGTGCCAGCAGTCCAACGACCGGGGGGCGAGAGACCCAGTACTTC; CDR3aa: CASSPTTGGRETQYF
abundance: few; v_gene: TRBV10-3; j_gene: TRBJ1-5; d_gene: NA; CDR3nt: TGTGCCATCAAAGGGGCTAGCAATCAGCCCCAGCATTTT; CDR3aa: CAIKGASNQPQHF
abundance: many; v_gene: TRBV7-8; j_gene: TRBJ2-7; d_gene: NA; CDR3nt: TGTGCCAGCAGCTTAGCCCTGATCGGCTACGAGCAGTACTTC; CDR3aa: CASSLALIGYEQYF
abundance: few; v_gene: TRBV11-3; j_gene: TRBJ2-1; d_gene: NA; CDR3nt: TGTGCCAGCAGCTTGCTAGGGAACTCCTACAATGAGCAGTTCTTC; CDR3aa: CASSLLGNSYNEQFF
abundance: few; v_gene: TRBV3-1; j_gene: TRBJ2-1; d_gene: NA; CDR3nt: TGTGCCAGCAGCCAGGGATCCAATGAGCAGTCCTTC; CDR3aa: CASSQGSNEQSF
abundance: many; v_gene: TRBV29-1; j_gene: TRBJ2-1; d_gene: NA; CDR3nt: TGCAGCGTTGGAGGCGGGGGCGGCAACAATGAGCAGTTCTTC; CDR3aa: CSVGGGGGNNEQFF
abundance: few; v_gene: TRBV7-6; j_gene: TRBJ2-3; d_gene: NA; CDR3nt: TGTGCCAGCAGCCCCCAAGCGTTCCCTAGCACAGATACGCAGTATTTT; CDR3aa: CASSPQAFPSTDTQYF
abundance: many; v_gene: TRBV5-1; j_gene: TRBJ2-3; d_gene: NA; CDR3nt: TGCGCCAGCAGCACCGGAAGTGGGATCGAGGCAGATACGCAGTATTTT; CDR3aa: CASSTGSGIEADTQYF
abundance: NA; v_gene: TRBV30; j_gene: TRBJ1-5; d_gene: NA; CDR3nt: TGTGCCTGGAGTGTAGGACTTAGCAATCAGCCCCAGCATTTT; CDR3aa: CAWSVGLSNQPQHF
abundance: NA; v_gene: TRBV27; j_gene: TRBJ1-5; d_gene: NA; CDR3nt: TGTGCCAGCAGTTCGACAGGACCGGGACCTGGGACCTATCAGCCCCAGCATTTT; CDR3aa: CASSSTGPGPGTYQPQHF
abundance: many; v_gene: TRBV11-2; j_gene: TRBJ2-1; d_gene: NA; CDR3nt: TGTGCCAGCAGCTTAACGGGGGCGGGCAATGAGCAGTTCTTC; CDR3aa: CASSLTGAGNEQFF
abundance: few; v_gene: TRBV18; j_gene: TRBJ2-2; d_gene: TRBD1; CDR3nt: TGTGCCAGCTCACCTCAACAGGGGGCTGACGGGGAGCTGTTTTTT; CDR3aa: CASSPQQGADGELFF
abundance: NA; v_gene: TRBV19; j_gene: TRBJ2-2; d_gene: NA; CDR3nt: TGTGCCAGTACCCGGGGCGGCACCGGGGAGCTGTTTTTT; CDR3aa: CASTRGGTGELFF
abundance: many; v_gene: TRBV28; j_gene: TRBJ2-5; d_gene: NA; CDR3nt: TGTGCCAGCAGTTCCAGGGGGACTCCGTACTTC; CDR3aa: CASSSRGTPYF
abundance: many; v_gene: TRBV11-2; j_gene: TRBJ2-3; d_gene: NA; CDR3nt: TGTGCCAGCAGCTTAGGCGGGGGCCTCACAGATACGCAGTATTTT; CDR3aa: CASSLGGGLTDTQYF
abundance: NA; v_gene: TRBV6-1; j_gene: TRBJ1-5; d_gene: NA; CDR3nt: TGTGCCAGCAGCCCTGGACATCCAGCAGTAAATCAGCCCCAGCATTTT; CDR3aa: CASSPGHPAVNQPQHF
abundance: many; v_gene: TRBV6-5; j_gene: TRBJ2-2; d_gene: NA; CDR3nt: TGTGCCAGCAGTTACTCGAGTCTGGACGGCACCGGGGAGCTGTTTTTT; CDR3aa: CASSYSSLDGTGELFF
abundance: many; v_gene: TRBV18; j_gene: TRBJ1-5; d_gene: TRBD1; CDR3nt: TGTGCCAGCTCACCTGGGACAGGTGCCAATCAGCCCCAGCATTTT; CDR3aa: CASSPGTGANQPQHF
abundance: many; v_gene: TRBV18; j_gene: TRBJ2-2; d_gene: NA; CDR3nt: TGTGCCAGCTCACCACCGACAAACACCGGGGAGCTGTTTTTT; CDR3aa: CASSPPTNTGELFF
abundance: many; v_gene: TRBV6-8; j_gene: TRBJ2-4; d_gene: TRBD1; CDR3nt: TGTGCCAGCAGTTACTCGAGGGGAAAGGACAGGGCGTCCAAAAACATTCAGTACTTC; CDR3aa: CASSYSRGKDRASKNIQYF
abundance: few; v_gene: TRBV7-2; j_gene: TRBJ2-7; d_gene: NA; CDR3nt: TGTGCCAGCAGCTTAAGGGACACCGCCTACGAGCAGTACTTC; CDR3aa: CASSLRDTAYEQYF
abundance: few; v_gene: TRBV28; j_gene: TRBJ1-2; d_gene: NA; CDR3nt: TGTGCCAGCAGTCAAACTACCAGGGGAGTTAATGGCTACACCTTC; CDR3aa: CASSQTTRGVNGYTF